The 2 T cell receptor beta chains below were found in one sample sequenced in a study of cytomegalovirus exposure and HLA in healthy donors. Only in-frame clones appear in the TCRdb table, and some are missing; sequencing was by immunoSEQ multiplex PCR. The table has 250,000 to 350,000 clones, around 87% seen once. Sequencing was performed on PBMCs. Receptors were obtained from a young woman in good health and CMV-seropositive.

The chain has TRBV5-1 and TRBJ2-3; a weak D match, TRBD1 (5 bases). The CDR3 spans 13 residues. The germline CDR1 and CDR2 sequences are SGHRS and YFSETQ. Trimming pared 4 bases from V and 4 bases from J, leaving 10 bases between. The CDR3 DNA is TGCGCCAGCAGCGCGGACACCGCAGATACGCAGTATTTT. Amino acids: CASSADTADTQYF.

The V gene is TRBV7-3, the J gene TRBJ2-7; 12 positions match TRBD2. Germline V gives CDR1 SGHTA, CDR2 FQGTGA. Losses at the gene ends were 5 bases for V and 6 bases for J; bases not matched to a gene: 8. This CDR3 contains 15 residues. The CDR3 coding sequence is TGTGCCAGCAGCCCCCTAGCGGGAGGGGGCTCCGAGCAGTACTTC. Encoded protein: CASSPLAGGGSEQYF.